The TCR beta chain under discussion was sequenced for a study of CD8 T cells in Susac syndrome. The CDR3 runs to 16 residues. The J segment lost 7 bases and the V segment lost 4 bases, leaving 5 bases of the junction unmatched. Random-hexamer reverse transcription was applied to about 0.5 to 1 ug RNA. TCRdb re-called the immunoSEQ multiplex PCR reads with MiXCR, one entry per CDR3 protein. This table holds some 450,000 distinct CDR3 sequences, roughly 85% found once. V gene TRBV12-3 or TRBV12-4 combines with J gene TRBJ2-1, with 15 bases aligning to TRBD2. Sequenced: CD8+ T cells from PBMCs. This clonotype originated in a human donor with multiple sclerosis. Here the CDR3 DNA reads TGTGCCAGCAGTTCGAGGACTAGCGGGGGGGGTAATGAGCAGTTCTTC. Protein sequence: CASSSRTSGGGNEQFF.